These 27 T cell receptor beta chains were all obtained from the same sample, sequenced in a study of T cells in women clearing cervical HPV infection listed by TCRdb under 2018. To prepare the library, the immunoSEQ multiplex PCR assay was applied. TCRdb holds this immuneACCESS table with in-frame rearrangements only. Some clones are missing; in checked studies, unresolved V genes explain under half, and the rest has no known cause. The sample's clone listing holds about 35,000 clones. The ten top clones hold 1.6% of the sample. The specimen was blood buffy coat. These receptors were collected from a woman aged 18-70 years with a cervical HPV16 infection that either progressed to CIN3+ or cleared (not recorded which).

The sequenced part of the CDR3 DNA is TGTGCCAGCAGCCTGGGACTAGCCGACGGGGAG. Translating gives CASSLGLADGE. The full-length CDR3 reads as CASSLGLADGELFF. The chain employs TRBV5-6 and TRBJ2-2; 9 bases map to TRBD2. The CDR3 end is not reached by the read, which stops 3 residues before it; the germline J gene fills it in. This CDR3 is 14 amino acids long. Germline CDR1 SGHDT, CDR2 YYEEEE. Trimming cost V 4 bases and J 7 bases; bases outside gene matches: 5.

About this clone itself: Coverage ceases 3 residues before the CDR3 finishes, and the germline J gene fills in the end. The J gene is TRBJ2-1, the V gene TRBV20-1, with 8 bases matching TRBD2. The junction had 10 bases not matched to a gene; V was cut back by 3 bases and J by 0 bases. The germline gives CDR1 DFQATT, CDR2 SNEGSKA (reference sequence). This CDR3 spans 17 amino acids. The CDR3: CSASPRVSGSSYNEQFF. The part of the CDR3 DNA that was read is TGCAGTGCTAGTCCAAGGGTAAGCGGGAGCTCCTACAATGAG.

As to this clone: The read ends 3 residues early relative to the CDR3; the germline J gene fills the gap. The chain uses TRBV6-1 and TRBJ1-2; D is perhaps TRBD1 (5 bases). V lost 4 bases to trimming and J lost 1 base, with 10 bases between them. CDR3 length: 14 residues. The germline gives CDR1 MNHNS, CDR2 SASEGT. The sequenced CDR3 bases are TGTGCCAGCAGTGTCTCGCAGGGTAACTATGGC. As protein: CASSVSQGNYG. The CDR3 reads in full as CASSVSQGNYGYTF.

Regarding this clone: Coverage ceases 3 residues before the CDR3 finishes, and the germline J gene fills in the end. V and J are TRBV5-1 and TRBJ2-7, with D tentatively TRBD1 (5 bases). The V gene's germline CDR1 is SGHRS and CDR2 YFSETQ. V lost 0 bases and J 3 bases, leaving 16 bases between the germline ends. The CDR3 sequence is 16 residues long. The CDR3 sequence: CASSLESRQRLYEQYF. The DNA read from the CDR3 is TGCGCCAGCAGCTTGGAGAGTCGACAGCGCCTCTACGAG.

Concerning this clone: The read finishes 3 residues shy of the CDR3 end, and the germline J gene is used to complete it. The gene calls are TRBV19 and TRBJ1-1; 7 nucleotides match TRBD1. The CDR3 runs to 16 residues. Trimming cost V 2 bases and J 5 bases; bases outside gene matches: 11. The germline CDR1 and CDR2 sequences are LNHDA and SQIVND (reference sequence). The chain's CDR3 is CASSIKYRGRGTEAFF. The part of the CDR3 DNA that was read is TGTGCCAGTAGTATAAAGTACAGGGGTAGGGGTACTGAA.

Comment on this clone: The read gets to within 3 residues of the CDR3 end, and the germline J gene fills in the rest. This specimen includes other DNA sequences encoding the same CDR3. The rearrangement links TRBV6-1 to TRBJ2-6, with 10 bases matching TRBD1. Trimming cost V 1 base and J 0 bases; bases outside gene matches: 0. The CDR3 is 17 residues long. Germline CDR1 and CDR2: MNHNS and SASEGT. The CDR3 bases that were read are TGTGCCAGCAGTGAAGGGACAGGGGGCTCTGGGGCCAACGTC. The encoded protein is CASSEGTGGSGANV. The whole CDR3 reads CASSEGTGGSGANVLTF.

A word on this clone: The read ends 3 residues shy of where the CDR3 ends; the end is completed using the germline J gene. The chain uses TRBV7-2 and TRBJ2-2; D is perhaps TRBD2 (6 bases). The CDR3 contains 15 residues. CDR1 and CDR2 from the germline V gene are SGHTA and FQGNSA. The sequenced part of the CDR3 DNA is TGTGCCAGCAGCCCCGGGGGAGGAGGAACAGAAAAG. Translation: CASSPGGGGTEK. The CDR3 in full is CASSPGGGGTEKLFF. Looking up the rest from reference TRBV7-2 and TRBJ2-2 gives the full variable domain: GAGVSQSPSNKVTEKGKDVELRCDPISGHTALYWYRQSLGQGLEFLIYFQGNSAPDKSGLPSDRFSAERTGGSVSTLTIQRTQQEDSAVYLCASSPGGGGTEKLFFGEGSRLTVL.

To note about this clone: The CDR3 end is not reached by the read, which stops 3 residues before it; the germline J gene fills it in. The chain uses TRBV5-4 and TRBJ1-1; no firm D call. CDR1 SGHNT and CDR2 YYREEE come from the germline V gene (reference sequence). CDR3 length equals 14 residues. The V end lost 1 base, the J end lost 4 bases, and 11 bases lay between the germline ends. The DNA read from the CDR3 is TGTGCCAGCAGCTTGAGACTAGGGAGCACTGAA. This gives the protein CASSLRLGSTE. The full-length CDR3 reads as CASSLRLGSTEAFF.

CDR3 loop: CSARGSGEGTQYF. The sequenced CDR3 bases are TGCAGTGCTAGGGGCAGTGGAGAAGGTACG. The chain couples TRBV20-1 to TRBJ2-3; D gene ambiguous. The read comes to an end 3 residues before the CDR3 does, leaving the germline J gene to fill in the end. V lost 3 bases, J lost 8 bases, and 15 bases lay in between. This CDR3 region has 13 residues. Germline CDR1 is DFQATT and CDR2 is SNEGSKA (reference sequence).

With regard to this clone: The CDR3 goes on 3 residues after the read ends, and that part is filled in from the germline J gene. The rearrangement joins TRBV5-1 to TRBJ2-3, with 9 nucleotides matching TRBD1. CDR3 size: 14 residues. V shed 2 bases and J 5 bases; nucleotides not matched to a gene: 3. Germline loops: CDR1 SGHRS, CDR2 YFSETQ. The CDR3 is CASSFDRGKDTQYF. CDR3 DNA (partial): TGCGCCAGCAGCTTTGACAGGGGGAAAGATACG.

A note on this clone: The germline gene is not matched at one end of the junction; a read error may be the cause. The read ends 3 residues before the CDR3 terminus; that terminus is restored from the germline J gene. In the same sample, other DNA sequences code for this CDR3. The V call is TRBV7-6, the J call TRBJ1-3; TRBD1 might be the D (6 bases). Germline CDR1 SGHVS, CDR2 FNYEAQ. The CDR3 contains 15 residues. The CDR3 sequence: CASSPSGVSGNTIYF. The sequenced part of the CDR3 DNA is TGTGCCAGCAGCCCCTCAGGGGTCTCTGGAAACACT.

CDR3 loop: CASRLRHRRVPFWVRHGQYF. The sequenced CDR3 bases are TGTGCAAGTCGCTTAAGGCACAGGAGGGTCCCTTTTTGGGTCCGCCATGGT. The chain combines TRBV7-3 with TRBJ2-4, with a possible D match to TRBD2 (6 bases). The CDR3 end is not reached by the read, which stops 3 residues before it; the germline J gene fills it in. This CDR3 has 20 residues. Germline V CDR1 and CDR2: SGHTA, FQGTGA.

Worth noting for this clone: The read falls 3 residues short of the CDR3 end, and the missing part is taken from the germline J gene. The gene calls are TRBV29-1 and TRBJ2-5; 7 bases are shared with TRBD2. The germline gives CDR1 SQVTM, CDR2 ANQGSEA. J lost 4 bases, V lost 7 bases, and 6 bases had no gene match. This CDR3 spans 12 amino acids. The covered CDR3 bases are TGCAGCGCCCGGTGGGGGGGAGAGACC. Amino acid sequence: CSARWGGET. The whole CDR3 sequence reads CSARWGGETQYF. The full variable domain, its missing parts supplied by reference TRBV29-1 and TRBJ2-5, is SAVISQKPSRDICQRGTSLTIQCQVDSQVTMMFWYRQQPGQSLTLIATANQGSEATYESGFVIDKFPISRPNLTFSTLTVSNMSPEDSSIYLCSARWGGETQYFGPGTRLLVL.

For this clone: The read finishes 3 residues shy of the CDR3 end, and the germline J gene is used to complete it. The chain uses TRBV5-1 and TRBJ2-3, with 7 bases aligning to TRBD1. The CDR3 length is 14 residues. Germline V gene lookup returns CDR1 SGHRS and CDR2 YFSETQ. Here the CDR3 reads CASSAKGAQETQYF. The sequenced CDR3 bases are TGCGCCAGCAGCGCCAAGGGGGCCCAAGAGACG.

A note on this clone: The CDR3 end lies 3 residues beyond the end of the read and is filled in from the germline J gene. The V gene is TRBV20-1, the J gene TRBJ1-6, with 9 bases matching TRBD1. CDR1 DFQATT and CDR2 SNEGSKA come from the germline V gene (reference sequence). CDR3 size: 14 residues. Trimming at V came to 5 bases and at J to 9 bases, leaving 8 bases not matched to a gene. Incomplete CDR3 DNA: TGCAGTGCTGCACCGGGACAGGGAGGTTCACCC. Its translation: CSAAPGQGGSP. In full, the CDR3 is CSAAPGQGGSPLHF.

Comment on this clone: The CDR3 end falls 3 residues outside the read, so it is completed with the germline J gene. The gene calls are TRBV18 and TRBJ1-2; TRBD1 agrees at 7 bases. CDR1 KGHSH and CDR2 LQKENI come from the germline V gene. This CDR3 region has 13 residues. CDR3 region: CASSPRDRDDYTF. Incomplete CDR3 DNA: TGTGCCAGCTCACCGAGAGACAGGGACGAC.

A note on this clone: The CDR3 is cut off 3 residues early in the read; its end comes from the germline J gene. The J gene is TRBJ2-2, the V gene TRBV5-1; 7 bases agree with TRBD1. This CDR3 region has 15 residues. From germline, CDR1 is SGHRS and CDR2 YFSETQ. The V and J ends lost 0 bases and 6 bases, in that order; junction bases with no gene match: 5. The CDR3 DNA, read in part, is TGCGCCAGCAGCTTGGGTTGGCAGGGGGCCGGGGAG. Translated: CASSLGWQGAGE. The complete CDR3 protein is CASSLGWQGAGELFF.

Points on this clone: The read terminates 3 residues before the CDR3 end, so the remaining end is supplied by the germline J gene. The chain recombines TRBV20-1 with TRBJ2-7; 11 nucleotides agree with TRBD2. The CDR3 loop spans 16 amino acids. Germline V gene lookup returns CDR1 DFQATT and CDR2 SNEGSKA (reference sequence). Trimming took 3 bases from V and 6 from J; bases not matched to a gene: 13. The sequenced part of the CDR3 DNA is TGCAGTGCTAGTCATTTGGAATATAGCGGGGGGGCCGAG. Protein: CSASHLEYSGGAE. The full CDR3 sequence reads CSASHLEYSGGAEQYF.

A note on this clone: The read terminates 3 residues ahead of where the CDR3 ends, so the germline J gene completes it. The chain has TRBV30 and TRBJ1-6, with D unclear. In germline, CDR1 is GTSNPN, CDR2 SVGIG (reference sequence). V dropped 0 bases and J dropped 9 bases, with 18 bases sitting between them. The CDR3 totals 16 residues. The CDR3 bases that were read are TGTGCCTGGAGTGTACGCGGTACGCAGACCGCTTCACCC. It translates to CAWSVRGTQTASP. Given in full, the CDR3 is CAWSVRGTQTASPLHF.

Comment on this clone: The read ends 3 residues early relative to the CDR3; the germline J gene fills the gap. This chain uses TRBV5-1 with TRBJ2-5, with 9 bases aligning to TRBD1. J was trimmed by 5 bases and V by 3 bases; bases with no gene match: 8. The germline CDR1 and CDR2 sequences are SGHRS and YFSETQ. The CDR3 runs 15 residues. Incomplete CDR3 DNA: TGCGCCAGCAGCTCTCTGACAGGGGGAATGGAGACC. Residues: CASSSLTGGMET. The entire CDR3 reads CASSSLTGGMETQYF.

CDR3 DNA, as far as it was read: TGTGCCAGCAGTCCCGTGTCTAGGGGGCTAGCGCGTTCACCC. Translated: CASSPVSRGLARSP. The CDR3 reads in full as CASSPVSRGLARSPLHF. The chain couples TRBV28 to TRBJ1-6; TRBD1 matches at 7 bases. The CDR3 end is not reached by the read, which stops 3 residues before it; the germline J gene fills it in. Trimming cost V 5 bases and J 9 bases; bases outside gene matches: 16. Germline-derived CDR1 and CDR2 are MDHEN and SYDVKM. This CDR3 contains 17 residues.

Details on this clone: The DNA ends 3 residues before the CDR3 does, and the rest of the CDR3 is filled in from the germline J gene. The chain is built from TRBV19 and TRBJ1-5; TRBD1 is a possible D gene (5 bases). Deletions cut 3 bases from V and 4 bases from J, with 16 bases between. The CDR3 is made up of 16 amino acids. Germline assignment: CDR1 LNHDA and CDR2 SQIVND (reference sequence). CDR3 DNA (partial): TGTGCCAGTAGTATGGGGGGGGGTAGCCGAAATCAGCCC. Translating gives CASSMGGGSRNQP. The complete CDR3 protein is CASSMGGGSRNQPQHF.

As for this clone: The CDR3 end falls 3 residues outside the read, so it is completed with the germline J gene. The V gene is TRBV18, the J gene TRBJ1-2; D perhaps matches TRBD1 (5 bases). Germline assignment: CDR1 KGHSH and CDR2 LQKENI. This CDR3 has 15 amino acids. The DNA read from the CDR3 is TGTGCCAGCTCACCGTCGTACGGGGGGACCTACGAC. Its translation: CASSPSYGGTYD. The CDR3 reads in full as CASSPSYGGTYDYTF. Supplemented by reference TRBV18 and TRBJ1-2, the full variable domain reads NAGVMQNPRHLVRRRGQEARLRCSPMKGHSHVYWYRQLPEEGLKFMVYLQKENIIDESGMPKERFSAEFPKEGPSILRIQQVVRGDSAAYFCASSPSYGGTYDYTFGSGTRLTVV.

Note on this clone: The read comes to an end 3 residues before the CDR3 does, leaving the germline J gene to fill in the end. The V and J genes are TRBV10-3 and TRBJ1-6, with TRBD1 matching 10 bases. The germline V gene encodes CDR1 ENHRY and CDR2 SYGVKD. J lost 9 bases, V lost 6 bases, and 5 bases had no gene match. This CDR3 has 14 amino acids. CDR3 DNA (partial): TGTGCCATCAGCCCGGGACAGGGGAGTTCACCC. Translating it yields CAISPGQGSSP. The full CDR3 reads CAISPGQGSSPLHF.

CDR3 protein: CASSLEGLATEQYF. The CDR3 bases that were read are TGTGCCAGCAGCTTAGAGGGGCTAGCGACCGAG. The V gene is TRBV7-2, the J gene TRBJ2-7, with a tentative D call TRBD2 (6 bases). Read data end 3 residues before the CDR3 end; the end is taken from the germline J gene. The CDR3 runs 14 residues. Trimming shortened V by 1 base and J by 6 bases, and 13 bases separated the two germline ends. Looked up from germline, CDR1 is SGHTA and CDR2 is FQGNSA.

Points on this clone: Read sequence stops 3 residues before the CDR3 end, and the germline J gene provides the missing end. This rearrangement joins TRBV20-1 to TRBJ2-2; TRBD2 might be the D (5 bases). Germline V lookup: CDR1 DFQATT, CDR2 SNEGSKA (reference sequence). V was shortened by 3 bases and J by 3 bases, with 11 bases between the two germline ends. There are 14 residues in the CDR3. CDR3 bases read: TGCAGTGCTAGTCGTACTAGGGACACCGGGGAG. Translated, it gives CSASRTRDTGE. The entire CDR3 sequence reads CSASRTRDTGELFF.

To note about this clone: The read finishes 3 residues shy of the CDR3 end, and the germline J gene is used to complete it. The chain links TRBV5-1 to TRBJ2-7; no reliable D call. Germline CDR1 and CDR2: SGHRS and YFSETQ. This CDR3 is 14 amino acids long. V was shortened by 0 bases and J by 4 bases, with 11 bases between the two germline ends. The CDR3 loop is CASSLESESYEQYF. The part of the CDR3 DNA that was read is TGCGCCAGCAGCTTGGAGTCAGAATCGTACGAG. Variable domain in full (rest from reference TRBV5-1 and TRBJ2-7): KAGVTQTPRYLIKTRGQQVTLSCSPISGHRSVSWYQQTPGQGLQFLFEYFSETQRNKGNFPGRFSGRQFSNSRSEMNVSTLELGDSALYLCASSLESESYEQYFGPGTRLTVT.